This TCR beta chain was observed in a study of CD8 T cells in Susac syndrome. RNA was extracted with the RNeasy kit, and a quantity of roughly 0.5 to 1 ug was reverse transcribed using random hexamers. The TCR beta CDR3 was amplified by immunoSEQ multiplex PCR across 54 Vbeta, 13 Jbeta. TCRdb redid the calling of the immunoSEQ multiplex PCR reads with MiXCR, one entry per CDR3 protein. The sample holds about 290,000 distinct CDR3 sequences, around 89% seen once. Study observations and caveats: The study acknowledged a relatively small number of individuals in its TCR sequencing and HLA analysis.

CD8+ and CD4+ T cells taken from blood had their TCR beta sequenced. Worth noting for this clonotype: Antigen: not known.

The CDR3 is 15 residues long. The V and J ends lost 5 bases and 3 bases, in that order; junction bases with no gene match: 7. Germline CDR1 DFQATT, CDR2 SNEGSKA (reference sequence). This chain uses TRBV20-1 with TRBJ2-2, with 9 bases identical to TRBD1. This clonotype originated in a human donor with multiple sclerosis. Sequencing used CD8+ T cells from PBMCs. The CDR3 region has the DNA TGCAGTGCTCCCCGACAGGGGGTGGACACCGGGGAGCTGTTTTTT. Amino acids: CSAPRQGVDTGELFF.